The 3 T cell receptor beta chains below were found in one sample sequenced in a study of beta chain features in type 1 diabetes. Points from the study as a whole: When Type 1 diabetes patients were examined, their TCRB CDR3s proved moderately but significantly shorter in all four CD4+ subsets.

The study reverse transcribed the entire isolated RNA, so it sequenced expressed TCRB transcripts. Repertoires were generated with immunoSEQ multiplex PCR, while TCRdb's copy carries only in-frame clones and drops some. The data hold hundreds of thousands of clones, with about a tenth observed a single time. Their specific antigens are unknown. Sequencing was done on a sample of central memory CD4+ T cells from blood. The receptors stem from a man in his thirties or forties with type 1 diabetes.

The chain employs TRBV9 and TRBJ2-7; unclear D gene. Germline loops: CDR1 SGDLS, CDR2 YYNGEE. This CDR3 is 14 amino acids long. Trimming cost V 0 bases and J 2 bases, with 9 bases left between them. DNA for the CDR3: TGTGCCAGCAGCGTAGAACAGATCACCTACGAGCAGTACTTC. This encodes CASSVEQITYEQYF.

This clone occurred many times. This chain connects TRBV21-1 to TRBJ2-2; TRBD1, the table's D call, lacks a check against the DNA. TRBV21-1 is a pseudogene. The CDR3 spans 15 residues. The CDR3, as DNA: TGTGCCAGCAGCAAAGTGCAGGGGACCACCGGGGAGCTGTTTTTT. Its translation: CASSKVQGTTGELFF.

This clone turned up a few times. The CDR3 nucleotides are TGTGCCAGCAGGGGGACAGGGGGAGTGAACTATGGCTACACCTTC. Amino acids: CASRGTGGVNYGYTF. This rearrangement joins TRBV7-2 to TRBJ1-2, with TRBD1 matching 11 bases. CDR3 length: 15 amino acids. Trimming at V came to 6 bases and at J to 2 bases, leaving 5 bases not matched to a gene. The V gene's germline CDR1 is SGHTA and CDR2 FQGNSA. The variable domain in full, with the rest retrieved from reference TRBV7-2 and TRBJ1-2, is GAGVSQSPSNKVTEKGKDVELRCDPISGHTALYWYRQSLGQGLEFLIYFQGNSAPDKSGLPSDRFSAERTGGSVSTLTIQRTQQEDSAVYLCASRGTGGVNYGYTFGSGTRLTVV.